The T cell receptor beta chain described here comes from a study of cytomegalovirus exposure and HLA in healthy donors. General observations from the study: Per a later analysis, HLA-associated TCR beta chains showed more clonal expansion than other, equally common TCR beta chains. A prior analysis recorded that most TCR beta V segments were productive about 90% or about 30% of the time.

Germline assignment: CDR1 SGHNT and CDR2 YYREEE (reference sequence). There are 19 residues in the CDR3. V lost 4 bases and J lost 2; bases outside the gene matches: 16. Amplification used 60 Vbeta primers and 13 Jbeta primers. Method: immunoSEQ multiplex PCR; TCRdb's copy keeps in-frame clones and lacks some. Of 70,000 to 95,000 clones listed, about four fifths were seen once; the top ten hold 1.9%. With regard to this clone: Its antigen remains unidentified.

The V gene is TRBV5-4, the J gene TRBJ1-2, with 11 bases that match TRBD1. Sequencing input: PBMCs. The sequence derives from a woman in her 30s in good health and CMV-seronegative. The DNA for the CDR3 is TGTGCCAGCAGCAGACCCCCCCTCGGACAGGGGGCGTCGAACTATGGCTACACCTTC. Encoded protein: CASSRPPLGQGASNYGYTF.